The 14 T cell receptor beta chains presented below share a single source sample, sequenced in a study of memory CD4+ T cells and cytomegalovirus serostatus. The sort gate was single viable CD3+CD4+CD8-CD45RO+ cells for memory CD4+ T cells. Sequencing used immunoSEQ multiplex PCR; TCRdb keeps in-frame clones, though not all of them. The sample holds about 82,000 clones, about 85% seen once. Sequencing was performed on memory CD4+ T cells from blood. Receptors were obtained from an adult in good health and CMV-seronegative.

This rearrangement joins TRBV10-1 to TRBJ2-7; D is unresolved. Per germline, CDR1 WNHNN and CDR2 SYGVQD (reference sequence). CDR3 length: 11 residues. V was trimmed by 2 bases and J by 4 bases, leaving 3 bases between them. The CDR3 sequence is CASSEGYEQYF. In nucleotides, the CDR3 is TGCGCCAGCAGTGAGGGATACGAGCAGTACTTC.

The gene calls are TRBV19 and TRBJ2-3; D gene unclear. CDR1 is LNHDA and CDR2 is SQIVND in the germline V gene (reference sequence). V lost 3 bases and J 0 bases, leaving 10 bases between the germline ends. The CDR3 is 15 amino acids. The CDR3 sequence: CASSMTILSTDTQYF. The CDR3, as DNA: TGTGCCAGTAGTATGACGATCTTGAGCACAGATACGCAGTATTTT.

V usage is TRBV7-8 and J usage is TRBJ2-1; 9 bases line up with TRBD2. This CDR3 is 16 amino acids long. Trimming removed 5 bases from V and 5 bases from J; junction bases left unmatched: 10. From germline, CDR1 is SGHVS and CDR2 FQNEAQ. CDR3 coding DNA: TGTGCCAGCAGCCGGACCATGGCTAGCGGGGACAATGAGCAGTTCTTC. Translating it yields CASSRTMASGDNEQFF.

The genes are TRBV1 and TRBJ2-5; the D call TRBD2 from the table was never checked on the DNA. TRBV1 is a pseudogene. This CDR3 has 20 residues. CDR3 region: CTSSQLGARTSGIFKETQYF. The CDR3 nucleotides are TGCACCAGCAGCCAACTGGGGGCTAGGACTAGCGGTATTTTTAAGGAGACCCAGTACTTC.

V gene TRBV4-2 combines with J gene TRBJ1-2; D is possibly TRBD1 (5 bases). CDR3 length: 14 amino acids. In germline, CDR1 is LGHNA, CDR2 YNFKEQ. The ends were cut back, 4 bases at V and 5 bases at J, with 14 bases in the middle. CDR3 amino acids: CASSRATVGYGYTF. In DNA, the CDR3 is TGTGCCAGCAGCCGGGCGACAGTTGGATATGGCTACACCTTC.

The chain carries TRBV5-1 and TRBJ2-7, with 8 bases lining up with TRBD1. V shed 5 bases and J 2 bases; nucleotides not matched to a gene: 6. Per the germline V gene, CDR1 is SGHRS and CDR2 is YFSETQ. This CDR3 comprises 14 residues. For the CDR3, the DNA is TGCGCCAGCAGGACAGGGACAGGAACCTACGAGCAGTACTTC. Encoded protein: CASRTGTGTYEQYF.

This chain connects TRBV27 to TRBJ1-1, with 9 nucleotides matching TRBD1. Germline V gene lookup returns CDR1 MNHEY and CDR2 SMNVEV (reference sequence). The CDR3 length is 16 residues. The V and J ends lost 5 bases and 7 bases, in that order; junction bases with no gene match: 14. The CDR3 DNA follows: TGTGCCAGCAGTCCCCCTCCCGGGACAGGGAGGGGTGAAGCTTTCTTT. It yields the protein CASSPPPGTGRGEAFF.

CDR3 bases: TGTGCCAGCTCACCACCGTGGCAGCCCGGGGAGCTGTTTTTT. Translating it yields CASSPPWQPGELFF. This chain links TRBV18 with TRBJ2-2; no reliable D call. CDR1 is KGHSH, CDR2 LQKENI, per germline. Trimming took 0 bases from V and 6 from J, leaving 8 bases between them. This CDR3 is 14 amino acids long.

This chain joins TRBV18 and TRBJ1-2; D call uncertain. Germline CDR1 KGHSH, CDR2 LQKENI. The CDR3 is made up of 11 amino acids. V lost 2 bases and J 8 bases, leaving 6 bases between the germline ends. The CDR3 DNA follows: TGTGCCAGCTCACCAGGAGAGGGCTACACCTTC. It specifies CASSPGEGYTF.

The V gene is TRBV2, the J gene TRBJ1-3, with TRBD1 as a possible D gene (6 bases). This CDR3 comprises 18 residues. Germline V gene lookup returns CDR1 SNHLY and CDR2 FYNNEI. V lost 6 bases and J lost 1, with 22 bases in between. CDR3: CASSRPGVQGPSGNTIYF. The CDR3 coding sequence is TGTGCCAGCAGCCGACCGGGGGTACAGGGCCCTTCTGGAAACACCATATATTTT. Combining the CDR3 with reference TRBV2 and TRBJ1-3 gives the whole variable domain EPEVTQTPSHQVTQMGQEVILRCVPISNHLYFYWYRQILGQKVEFLVSFYNNEISEKSEIFDDQFSVERPDGSNFTLKIRSTKLEDSAMYFCASSRPGVQGPSGNTIYFGEGSWLTVV.

The gene calls are TRBV28 and TRBJ1-2; D is ambiguous. This CDR3 is 12 amino acids long. V gave up 8 bases and J gave up 4 bases, with 11 bases separating them. Looked up from germline, CDR1 is MDHEN and CDR2 is SYDVKM. The CDR3 DNA sequence: TGTGCCAGCGAGAGGGTCTCCTATGGCTACACCTTC. Protein: CASERVSYGYTF.

The chain is built from TRBV18 and TRBJ1-6; TRBD1 agrees at 12 bases. Germline V lookup: CDR1 KGHSH, CDR2 LQKENI. Trimming at V came to 5 bases and at J to 14 bases, leaving 7 bases not matched to a gene. There are 14 residues in the CDR3. This CDR3 is CASSAGTGGNSLHF. The CDR3 DNA sequence: TGTGCCAGCTCAGCCGGGACAGGGGGCAATTCCCTCCACTTT.

The V call is TRBV18, the J call TRBJ2-5; D not certain. V was clipped by 6 bases and J by 5 bases, with 19 bases between them. The CDR3 contains 15 residues. Germline CDR1 reads KGHSH; CDR2 reads LQKENI. The CDR3 reads CASSPNGFTEETQYF. CDR3 sequence (DNA): TGTGCCAGCTCCCCGAACGGTTTCACGGAGGAGACCCAGTACTTC.

This clone was detected only a few times. This rearrangement joins TRBV4-2 to TRBJ2-2, with a possible D match to TRBD1 (6 bases). The germline CDR1 and CDR2 sequences are LGHNA and YNFKEQ. Trimming shortened V by 4 bases and J by 0 bases, and 12 bases separated the two germline ends. The CDR3 is made up of 16 amino acids. The CDR3 DNA follows: TGTGCCAGCAGCCCACGACAGGACTCGAACACCGGGGAGCTGTTTTTT. Translation: CASSPRQDSNTGELFF.